The following is a TCR beta chain sequence with its context. Its antigen is still unknown. Time point denoted: late sampling 161 to 241 days after vaccination in three convalescent patients. TCRdb reprocessed the PCR reads with MiXCR, giving one entry per CDR3 protein. The table lists 25,000 to 30,000 distinct CDR3 sequences, about 54% of them singletons. The data were obtained in a study of vaccination and CD4 T cells after COVID-19. In the study overall: Post-COVID specimens were obtained a median 101 days after diagnosis (range 35 to 161). Early (day 14) and late (days 161 to 241) post-vaccine samples came from a few convalescent patients.

Findings of the study overall: A median of around 90% of reactive clones, in convalescent patients, became evident only post-vaccination. A comparatively limited set of convalescent patients was examined, with no early post-infection timepoints.

CDR3 length: 15 amino acids. Germline CDR1 reads SEHNR; CDR2 reads FQNEAQ (reference sequence). V lost 5 bases, J lost 0 bases, and 14 bases lay in between. The chain employs TRBV7-9 and TRBJ2-7, with D possibly matching TRBD2 (5 bases). The sequence was obtained from a human donor who had recovered from COVID-19. The specimen was CD4+ T cells from blood, collected about 7 months after SARS-CoV-2 vaccination. CDR3 residues: CASSLSGPSSYEQYF. CDR3 coding DNA: TGTGCCAGCAGCCTCAGCGGACCGAGCTCCTACGAGCAGTACTTC.